The clone carrying this T cell receptor (beta chain) showed up many times. Antigen unknown. Noted time point: patch test 1, 2 weeks after DPC sensitization. The treatment was: therapeutic diphenylcyclopropenone sensitization with weekly scalp DPC. Unfractionated whole blood yielded total RNA. In TCRdb, the RACE reads were re-called with MiXCR into one record per CDR3 protein. Among 50,000 or so distinct CDR3 sequences, roughly 9.6% were seen once, and the ten largest hold 1.5% to 2%. The data were obtained in a study of human T cells and chemical hapten exposure. The germline gives CDR1 GTSNPN, CDR2 SVGIG (reference sequence). The CDR3 extends over 15 amino acids. V was trimmed by 1 base and J by 3 bases, leaving 13 bases between them. Study-level findings and limits: There was alopecia in the donors, so their immune response may differ from that of healthy people.

J is TRBJ1-5 and V is TRBV30, with D unclear. Sequenced here: whole blood, sampled in connection with sensitization to the hapten diphenylcyclopropenone (DPC). This receptor was identified in a middle-aged woman with alopecia areata. Some clones in this sample may be carry-over from other donors' samples. CDR3 protein: CAWSEGSGSNQPQHF. The DNA of the CDR3 is TGTGCCTGGAGTGAGGGAAGTGGATCCAATCAGCCCCAGCATTTT.